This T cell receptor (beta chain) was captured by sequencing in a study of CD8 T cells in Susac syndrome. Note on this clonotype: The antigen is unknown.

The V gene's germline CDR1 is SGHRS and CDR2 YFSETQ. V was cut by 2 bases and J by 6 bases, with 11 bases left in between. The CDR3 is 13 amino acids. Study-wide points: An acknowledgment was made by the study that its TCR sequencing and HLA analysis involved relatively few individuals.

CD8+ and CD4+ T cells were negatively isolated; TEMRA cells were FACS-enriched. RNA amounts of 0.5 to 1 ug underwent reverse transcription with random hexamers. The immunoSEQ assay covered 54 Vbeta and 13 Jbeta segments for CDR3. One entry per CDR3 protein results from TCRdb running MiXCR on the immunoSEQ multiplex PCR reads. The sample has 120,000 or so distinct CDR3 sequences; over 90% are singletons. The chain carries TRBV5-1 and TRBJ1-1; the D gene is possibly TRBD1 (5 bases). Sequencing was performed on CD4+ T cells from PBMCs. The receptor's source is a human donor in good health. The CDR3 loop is CASSLIGDAEAFF. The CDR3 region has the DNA TGCGCCAGCAGCTTAATTGGGGACGCTGAAGCTTTCTTT.